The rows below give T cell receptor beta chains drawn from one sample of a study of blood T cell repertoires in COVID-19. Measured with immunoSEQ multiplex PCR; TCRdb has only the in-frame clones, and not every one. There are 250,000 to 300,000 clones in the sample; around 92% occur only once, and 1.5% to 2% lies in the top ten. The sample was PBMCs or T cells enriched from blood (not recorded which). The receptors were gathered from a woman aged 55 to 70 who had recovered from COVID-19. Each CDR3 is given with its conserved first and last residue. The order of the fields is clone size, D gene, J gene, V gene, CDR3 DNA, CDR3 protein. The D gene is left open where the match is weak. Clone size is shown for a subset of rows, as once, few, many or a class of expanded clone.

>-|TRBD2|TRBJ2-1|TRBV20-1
TGTTCTAGCGGGGGGTCCAATGAGCAGTTCTTC
CSSGGSNEQFF
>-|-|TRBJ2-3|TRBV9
TGTGCCAGCAGCGCCGGAGGGATAAATCGAGATACGCAGTATTTT
CASSAGGINRDTQYF
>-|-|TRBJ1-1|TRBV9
TGTGCCAGCAGCAAAACCGGAGTTAAGGACACTGAAGCTTTCTTT
CASSKTGVKDTEAFF
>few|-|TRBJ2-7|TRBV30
TGTGCCTGGAGTGTACTTCCAGCGGACGAGCAGTACTTC
CAWSVLPADEQYF
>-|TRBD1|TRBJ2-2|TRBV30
TGTGCCTGGAGGGGGAACAGGGGTGGCGGGGAGCTGTTTTTT
CAWRGNRGGGELFF
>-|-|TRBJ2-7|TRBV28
TGTGCCAGCAGTCTCCGGACAGCCTCTTCCTACGAGCAGTACTTC
CASSLRTASSYEQYF
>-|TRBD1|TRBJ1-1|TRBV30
TGTGCCTGGAGTATCGGACAGGGGTCTGTGTCTTTCTTT
CAWSIGQGSVSFF
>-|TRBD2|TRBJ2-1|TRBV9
TGTGCCAGCAGTCATGACTCGGTCCAGCGGGGGGACAATGAGCAGTTCTTC
CASSHDSVQRGDNEQFF
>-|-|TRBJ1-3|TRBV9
TGTGCCAGCAGCCCCACTCCACTGAGCTCTGGAAACACCATATATTTT
CASSPTPLSSGNTIYF
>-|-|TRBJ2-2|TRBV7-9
TGTGCCAGCAGCTTAGCGGTAGAAGTAACCGGGGAGCTGTTTTTT
CASSLAVEVTGELFF
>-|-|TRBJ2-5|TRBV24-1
TGTGCCACCAGTGATTCGGGAGGGACAGCAGTACAAGAGACCCAGTACTTC
CATSDSGGTAVQETQYF
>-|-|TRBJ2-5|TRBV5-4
TGTGCCAGCAGCTTGGTCGACTTCCAAGAGACCCAGTACTTC
CASSLVDFQETQYF
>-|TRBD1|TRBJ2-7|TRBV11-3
TGTGCCAGCAGCTTACAGGGGGTGTACGAGCAGTACTTC
CASSLQGVYEQYF
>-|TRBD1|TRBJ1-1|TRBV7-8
TGTGCCAGCAGCGCGACAGGGATGAACACTGAAGCTTTCTTT
CASSATGMNTEAFF
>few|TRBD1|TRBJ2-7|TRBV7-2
TGTGCCAGCAGCCCGAGACAGGGATCCTACGAGCAGTACTTC
CASSPRQGSYEQYF
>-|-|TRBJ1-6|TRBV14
TGTGCCAGCAGCCAAAGAGCGAGCTCCTATAATTCACCCCTCCACTTT
CASSQRASSYNSPLHF